One and the same sample provided the 24 T cell receptor beta chains below, sequenced in a study of blood T cells in healthy people across ages. A J-beta primer mix and a sample-barcoded 5' primer were used in a second PCR of about 7 to 12 cycles. TCRdb reprocessed the 5' RACE reads with MiXCR, giving one entry per CDR3 protein. Here the sample spans 700,000 or so distinct CDR3 sequences, about a fifth being singletons. Sequencing input: blood. The receptors were sampled from a man aged 65 to 79 in good health.

This clonotype was detected only a few times. The chain links TRBV29-1 to TRBJ2-7, with TRBD1 matching over 9 bases. The CDR3 totals 13 residues. In germline, CDR1 is SQVTM, CDR2 ANQGSEA. The CDR3 spells CSASGTGSYEQYF. In DNA, the CDR3 is TGCAGTGCTTCCGGGACAGGGTCCTACGAGCAGTACTTC.

In this sample, this clonotype turned up a few times. V usage is TRBV4-1 and J usage is TRBJ2-2, with 12 bases lining up with TRBD2. Germline CDR1 and CDR2: MGHRA and YSYEKL. The CDR3 spans 18 residues. V trimming: 4 bases; J trimming: 0 bases; junction bases outside the gene matches: 6. CDR3 sequence reads: CASSRGLAGFANTGELFF. The CDR3 DNA reads TGCGCCAGCAGCCGCGGACTAGCGGGGTTCGCGAACACCGGGGAGCTGTTTTTT.

This clonotype was found many times. CDR3 loop: CASSPQDSSYNSPLHF. The CDR3 DNA is TGTGCCAGCAGTCCCCAGGACAGCAGCTATAATTCACCCCTCCACTTT. The chain links TRBV28 to TRBJ1-6; D is perhaps TRBD1 (6 bases). Germline lookup yields CDR1 MDHEN and CDR2 SYDVKM. CDR3 size: 16 residues. V was pared by 5 bases and J by 3 bases, with 14 bases between.

This clonotype occurred a few times. The CDR3 DNA sequence: TGTGCCAGTAGTAGAGACAGGGTCCTGGGCACCGGGGAGCTGTTTTTT. Encoded protein: CASSRDRVLGTGELFF. The genes are TRBV19 and TRBJ2-2, with TRBD1 identical over 7 bases. The V and J ends lost 4 bases and 4 bases, in that order; junction bases with no gene match: 9. This CDR3 contains 16 residues. Germline V lookup: CDR1 LNHDA, CDR2 SQIVND (reference sequence).

This clonotype was counted between two and nine times. J is TRBJ2-7 and V is TRBV27; D perhaps matches TRBD2 (5 bases). The CDR3 is made up of 14 amino acids. Trimming pared 2 bases from V and 7 bases from J, leaving 15 bases between. From germline, CDR1 is MNHEY and CDR2 SMNVEV (reference sequence). In nucleotides, the CDR3 is TGTGCCAGCAGTTTAAACCCGCGGGTGGAGGAGCAGTACGTC. It specifies CASSLNPRVEEQYV.

At least ten counts were recorded for this clonotype. The chain has TRBV7-2 and TRBJ1-1, with D uncertain. This CDR3 is 13 amino acids long. CDR1 and CDR2 from the germline V gene are SGHTA and FQGNSA. V lost 1 base, J lost 4 bases, and 7 bases lay in between. CDR3: CASSLGVVTEAFF. The CDR3 region has the DNA TGTGCCAGCAGCTTAGGAGTCGTCACTGAAGCTTTCTTT.

Only a few counts were recorded for this clonotype. The junction and the germline gene differ at one end; a read error may be behind it. This chain joins TRBV11-2 and TRBJ2-1; 9 bases agree with TRBD2. The last part of the DNA fits TRBJ2-7 better; the J call may be wrong. The CDR3 is 14 residues long. CDR1 is SGHAT, CDR2 FQNNGV, per germline. CDR3 in amino acids: CACSLAGDSYEQYF. The CDR3 DNA is TGTGCCTGCAGTTTAGCGGGGGACTCCTACGAGCAGTACTTC.

The sample holds a few counts of this clonotype. The chain joins TRBV5-1 to TRBJ1-1, with 9 bases identical to TRBD1. This CDR3 contains 15 residues. The trim removed 4 bases at V and 0 bases at J, leaving 4 bases unmatched. The germline V gene has CDR1 SGHRS and CDR2 YFSETQ. CDR3 DNA sequence: TGCGCCAGCAGCACAGGGGGCTCACTGAACACTGAAGCTTTCTTT. It is translated as CASSTGGSLNTEAFF.

This clonotype was observed a handful of times. The rearrangement joins TRBV20-1 to TRBJ2-1, with TRBD2 as a possible D gene (6 bases). Per germline, CDR1 DFQATT and CDR2 SNEGSKA (reference sequence). The CDR3 totals 14 residues. Trimming removed 2 bases at V and 4 bases at J, with 12 bases between. The CDR3, as DNA: TGCAGTGCTAGAAAGGCGGGGTATTACAATGAGCAGTTCTTC. Translation: CSARKAGYYNEQFF.

CDR3 loop: CASRPPLAGQETQYF. CDR3 nucleotide sequence: TGTGCCAGCAGACCTCCGTTAGCGGGACAAGAGACCCAGTACTTC. The chain recombines TRBV12-3 or TRBV12-4 with TRBJ2-5; TRBD2 matches at 8 bases. CDR3 length: 15 amino acids. After removal of 6 bases from V and 2 bases from J, the junction contained 8 bases not matched to a gene.

The gene calls are TRBV20-1 and TRBJ2-4; 11 nucleotides agree with TRBD2. There are 15 residues in the CDR3. Losses at the gene ends were 5 bases for V and 6 bases for J; bases not matched to a gene: 9. The germline CDR1 and CDR2 sequences are DFQATT and SNEGSKA (reference sequence). The CDR3 here is CSAAKETSGVNIQYF. Here the CDR3 DNA reads TGCAGTGCTGCTAAAGAGACTAGCGGGGTAAACATTCAGTACTTC.

The gene calls are TRBV27 and TRBJ1-6; tentative D call: TRBD1 (5 bases). Per the germline V gene, CDR1 is MNHEY and CDR2 is SMNVEV (reference sequence). The CDR3 runs 17 residues. V lost 2 bases and J 3 bases, leaving 14 bases between the germline ends. For the CDR3, the DNA is TGTGCCAGCAGTTTAACGGCCAGGGTTCGCTATAATTCACCCCTCCACTTT. It yields the protein CASSLTARVRYNSPLHF.

This chain uses TRBV5-1 with TRBJ2-7, with 9 bases aligning to TRBD2. The DNA matches TRBJ2-1 better at its end, which makes the J call doubtful. CDR1 and CDR2 from the germline V gene are SGHRS and YFSETQ. This CDR3 has 15 amino acids. The CDR3 loop reads CASIVKRGARDEQFF. CDR3 DNA sequence: TGCGCCAGCATCGTTAAGCGGGGGGCCCGCGATGAGCAGTTCTTC.

The chain couples TRBV6-1 to TRBJ2-6; D is tentatively TRBD1 or TRBD2 (5 bases each). In germline, CDR1 is MNHNS, CDR2 SASEGT. V was pared by 7 bases and J by 0 bases, with 19 bases between. The CDR3 has 18 residues. In DNA form, the CDR3 reads TGTGCCAGCACCTCAGGGAGACAGTTTAGCTCTGGGGCCAACGTCCTGACTTTC. As protein: CASTSGRQFSSGANVLTF.

V is TRBV12-3 or TRBV12-4 and J is TRBJ2-3, with 10 bases aligning to TRBD2. The CDR3 length is 14 residues. Germline trimming cut 6 bases from V and 4 bases from J; bases unmatched to any gene: 4. CDR3 amino acids: CASRLAGVPDTQYF. CDR3 in DNA: TGTGCCAGCAGGCTAGCGGGGGTTCCAGATACGCAGTATTTT.

The chain employs TRBV20-1 and TRBJ2-7, with D perhaps TRBD1 or TRBD2 (5 bases each). The CDR3 length is 13 residues. The germline V and J ends were trimmed by 6 bases and 3 bases, with 15 bases remaining between them. CDR1 and CDR2 from the germline V gene are DFQATT and SNEGSKA (reference sequence). The CDR3 loop is CSAPRDRDYEQYF. DNA for the CDR3: TGCAGTGCACCCCGGGACCGAGACTACGAGCAGTACTTC.

This rearrangement joins TRBV7-2 to TRBJ1-2; D not certain. Trimming pared 0 bases from V and 8 bases from J, leaving 13 bases between. The CDR3 is 14 amino acids. Germline V lookup: CDR1 SGHTA, CDR2 FQGNSA. This chain's CDR3 is CASSLAGGYGGYTF. The CDR3 DNA sequence: TGTGCCAGCAGCTTAGCCGGAGGGTACGGGGGCTACACCTTC.

This clonotype was found a few times. The chain joins TRBV12-3 or TRBV12-4 to TRBJ1-2, with D unresolved. Trimming shortened V by 3 bases and J by 8 bases, and 10 bases separated the two germline ends. This CDR3 spans 12 amino acids. The CDR3 region is CASSLGPVGYTF. The CDR3 DNA reads as TGTGCCAGCAGTTTGGGCCCCGTAGGCTACACCTTC.

This clonotype has just a few counts. The CDR3 nucleotides read TGCAGCGTTCGGACGGACTCCTACGAGCAGTACTTC. Protein product: CSVRTDSYEQYF. This chain connects TRBV29-1 to TRBJ2-7; D unresolved. Germline lookup yields CDR1 SQVTM and CDR2 ANQGSEA. V lost 5 bases and J lost 0, with 8 bases in between. This CDR3 has 12 residues.

The chain links TRBV18 to TRBJ2-5, with D unclear. V lost 4 bases, J lost 5 bases, and 2 bases lay in between. Germline assignment: CDR1 KGHSH and CDR2 LQKENI. CDR3 size: 10 residues. The CDR3 protein is CASSHETQYF. CDR3 sequence (DNA): TGTGCCAGCTCACACGAGACCCAGTACTTC.

This clonotype turned up a few times. The J gene is TRBJ1-2, the V gene TRBV10-3; the D is unclear. Deletions cut 11 bases from V and 6 bases from J, with 13 bases between. The CDR3 is 11 amino acids. Germline loops: CDR1 ENHRY, CDR2 SYGVKD. CDR3: CAASAGNGYTF. CDR3 DNA sequence: TGTGCCGCCTCCGCCGGTAATGGCTACACCTTC.

This clonotype showed up just a few times. This chain connects TRBV18 to TRBJ1-1; 8 bases align to TRBD1. Germline CDR1 reads KGHSH; CDR2 reads LQKENI. CDR3 size: 16 residues. With V trimmed by 2 bases and J by 4 bases, 9 bases remained unmatched. The CDR3 sequence: CASSPAQGAKVTEAFF. CDR3 sequence (DNA): TGTGCCAGCTCACCAGCCCAGGGGGCAAAAGTCACTGAAGCTTTCTTT.

Only a few counts were recorded for this clonotype. CDR3 residues: CASNTGGWYQPQHF. The CDR3 nucleotides are TGTGCCAGCAACACAGGGGGCTGGTATCAGCCCCAGCATTTT. The rearrangement uses TRBV12-3 or TRBV12-4 and TRBJ1-5; 9 positions match TRBD1. The trim removed 7 bases at V and 5 bases at J, leaving 6 bases unmatched. This CDR3 has 14 residues.

The chain links TRBV6-2 or TRBV6-3 to TRBJ2-1; D is unclear. The CDR3 is 15 amino acids. The V end lost 5 bases, the J end lost 0 bases, and 11 bases lay between the germline ends. Germline V gene sequence: CDR1 MNHEY, CDR2 SVGEGT. Written as DNA, the CDR3 is TGTGCCAGCAGTCCCTCTAGAAGCTCCTACAATGAGCAGTTCTTC. This codes for CASSPSRSSYNEQFF.